This TCR beta chain stems from a study of cytomegalovirus exposure and HLA in healthy donors. Concerning this clone itself: What it binds is not known.

In germline, CDR1 is SGHRS, CDR2 YFSETQ. Trimming pared 4 bases from V and 4 bases from J, leaving 14 bases between. This CDR3 has 14 residues. Primers: 60 Vbeta forward and 13 Jbeta reverse. As processed by the authors: In a later analysis, around 10 million of 75 million to 90 million unique beta chains occurred in at least two donors. TCRdb keeps only in-frame clones here, not all; method: immunoSEQ multiplex PCR. D and trimming were read from the DNA, whereas the V and J calls and clone size are those reported in that table. The sample yields 80,000 or so clones, of which the top ten take up approximately 13%. Study observations and caveats: Sequences of the TCR beta chain were said to predict the HLA-A and HLA-B alleles of most subjects accurately. The productive fraction for most TCR beta V segments was about 87% or about 30% in an earlier analysis.

The sample comprised PBMCs. The chain uses TRBV5-1 and TRBJ1-2; D is unclear. The TCR sequence derives from a man in his fifties in good health and CMV-seropositive. The CDR3 spells CASSRLDPTYGYTF. CDR3 DNA: TGCGCCAGCAGCCGTTTAGATCCCACCTATGGCTACACCTTC.